These T cell receptor beta chains were read from a single sample in a study of CD8+ T cells in alopecia areata. Sequencing used immunoSEQ multiplex PCR; TCRdb keeps in-frame clones, though not all of them. The sample lists about 140,000 clones; 45% to 60% were seen once. Source material: CD4+ T cells sorted from blood. These receptors originate from a human donor in good health. CDR3s include the opening cysteine and the closing phenylalanine or tryptophan. D genes are given only for firm matches.

>TRBV30|.|TRBJ2-5
CAWSQSGETQYF
>TRBV29-1|.|TRBJ2-4
CSVGVWEAKNIQYF
>TRBV15|.|TRBJ2-3
CATSREIAASTDTQYF
>TRBV5-6|TRBD2|TRBJ2-7
CASSGTSGRHYEQYF
>TRBV27|TRBD1|TRBJ1-4
CASSPTGYNEKLFF
>TRBV29-1|TRBD1|TRBJ1-1
CSVQIAGTGNTEAFF
>TRBV15|.|TRBJ2-7
CATSGQNEQYF
>TRBV28|.|TRBJ2-1
CASTAWGISSYNEQFF
>TRBV2|TRBD1|TRBJ2-3
CASSDRGLTDTQYF
>TRBV29-1|TRBD1|TRBJ2-1
CSFRDRDSYNEQFF
>TRBV5-6|.|TRBJ2-7
CASSPTGIEQYF